This T cell receptor beta chain was identified in a study of identifying expanded T cells in peripheral blood. During the collection period, no donor immune events like infections were recorded. Trimming at V came to 6 bases and at J to 2 bases, leaving 3 bases not matched to a gene. The CDR3 is made up of 13 amino acids. Germline CDR1 and CDR2: MDHEN and SYDVKM. Points from the study as a whole: Clone count variance between approximately two-week samples rose with total template count. Differentially abundant clones: around 1.2 between replicates, approximately 15 at roughly 15 days, 18 to 20 at four.

As regards this clone: Its matching antigen is unknown.

The repertoire was sequenced with immunoSEQ multiplex PCR; TCRdb's copy has only in-frame clones and lacks some. This sample has fewer than 130,000 clones, with roughly 89% found just once. The clonotype was recovered from a person aged 18 to 70 in good health. The material sequenced was blood. The V call is TRBV28, the J call TRBJ1-2, with TRBD1 matching 7 bases. The CDR3 loop is CASRGQPNYGYTF. As DNA, the CDR3 is TGTGCCAGCAGGGGACAGCCCAACTATGGCTACACCTTC.